These T cell receptor beta chains were read from a single sample in a study of cytomegalovirus exposure and HLA in healthy donors. Profiling relied on immunoSEQ multiplex PCR, and the TCRdb table lists in-frame clones only, not all of them. The sample shows more than 150,000 clones, about 80% of them seen only once. Sequenced sample: PBMCs. Receptors originate from a woman aged 50 to 60 in good health and CMV-seropositive. The CDR3 runs from the conserved cysteine through the conserved F or W. The D gene is left open where the match is weak. Clone size appears in some rows only: once, few, many, or a class for an expanded clone.

>TRBV2|TRBD1|.|TRBJ2-1
TGTGCCAGCAGTGGGGGACAGGGCGATGAGCAGTTCTTC
CASSGGQGDEQFF
>TRBV19|TRBD1|few|TRBJ2-3
TGTGCCAGTAGCGACCAGACAGGGATGATCACAGATACGCAGTATTTT
CASSDQTGMITDTQYF
>TRBV7-8|.|.|TRBJ1-4
TGTGCCAGCAGCTTAGGCGGGGGCGCGGGTGAAAAACTGTTTTTT
CASSLGGGAGEKLFF
>TRBV7-6|TRBD2|.|TRBJ2-7
TGTGCCAGCAGCCTCAGCGGGGGGCGGAACGAGCAGTACTTC
CASSLSGGRNEQYF
>TRBV30|.|few|TRBJ1-6
TGTGCCTGGAGGAGACAGGACAATTCACCCCTCCACTTT
CAWRRQDNSPLHF
>TRBV19|TRBD1|.|TRBJ2-7
TGTGCCAGTAGCGTACAGCTACAGGGGGCAAGCTCCTACGAGCAGTACTTC
CASSVQLQGASSYEQYF
>TRBV5-1|.|few|TRBJ2-6
TGCGCCAGCATGAGTGGGGGCAGGGGCTCTGGGGCCAACGTCCTGACTTTC
CASMSGGRGSGANVLTF
>TRBV5-1|.|few|TRBJ2-7
TGCGCCAGCAGCTTGGCCGGAGTCAGCTACGAGCAGTACTTC
CASSLAGVSYEQYF
>TRBV7-2|.|.|TRBJ2-5
TGTGCCAGCAGCTTAGCTGGGGGCCCGCTTACGACCCAGTACTTC
CASSLAGGPLTTQYF
>TRBV9|.|.|TRBJ2-1
TGTGCCAGCAGGGGAGGCGGGTACAATGAGCAGTTCTTC
CASRGGGYNEQFF
>TRBV6-5|.|.|TRBJ1-1
TGTGCCAGCAGTTCGCTATCTTCCAACGCTGAAGCTTTCTTT
CASSSLSSNAEAFF
>TRBV4-1|TRBD1|.|TRBJ2-7
TGCGCCAGCAGCCAAGGGGGACAGAGAACCTACGAGCAGTACTTC
CASSQGGQRTYEQYF
>TRBV27|.|few|TRBJ2-1
TGTGCCAGCAGTTTCTCCGGCCTGCGCGGTCGAAATGAGCAGTTCTTC
CASSFSGLRGRNEQFF
>TRBV4-2|.|few|TRBJ2-2
TGTGCCAGCAGCCAAGATTGGCAGCGCGTGGAGGAGCTGTTTTTT
CASSQDWQRVEELFF
>TRBV6-5|.|.|TRBJ1-4
TGTGCCAGCGCCGGTGGGCAATCTAATGAAAAACTGTTTTTT
CASAGGQSNEKLFF
>TRBV5-1|TRBD2|.|TRBJ2-5
TGCGCCAGCAGCCCTCTGCTAGCGGAAGAGACCCAGTACTTC
CASSPLLAEETQYF
>TRBV11-2|.|.|TRBJ2-7
TGTGCCAGCAGCTTAGTAAGGGCGGGGGCAGGGTACGAGCAGTACTTC
CASSLVRAGAGYEQYF
>TRBV12-5|TRBD1|once|TRBJ2-3
TGTGCTAGTGGTTTGGGGGACAGGGGAAACACAGATACGCAGTATTTT
CASGLGDRGNTDTQYF
>TRBV7-2|.|.|TRBJ2-1
TGTGCCAGCAGCTCCCGGACAGCCCTCGATGAGCAGTTCTTC
CASSSRTALDEQFF
>TRBV20-1|.|few|TRBJ2-7
TGCAGTGCTAGAATCCGGGATAGGGTCCTCTTC
CSARIRDRVLF
>TRBV18|.|.|TRBJ1-6
TGTGCCAGCTCACCCAGCCACCAGGGGAATAATTCACCCCTCCACTTT
CASSPSHQGNNSPLHF
>TRBV27|TRBD1|few|TRBJ1-6
TGTGCCAGCAAATGGACAGGGCAGAATTCACCCCTCCACTTT
CASKWTGQNSPLHF
>TRBV5-6|TRBD1|.|TRBJ1-1
TGTGCCAGCAGCTTTTCAGGGGGCACTGAAGCTTTCTTT
CASSFSGGTEAFF
>TRBV27|.|.|TRBJ2-3
TGTGCCAGCAGTCCACGGGATACGCAGTATTTT
CASSPRDTQYF
>TRBV6-1|.|.|TRBJ1-4
TGTGCCAGCAGAGTACAGGAAAAACTGTTTTTT
CASRVQEKLFF
>TRBV19|.|.|TRBJ1-1
TGTGCCAGTAGTATAGATCTCACAGGGCGGAGCGCTGAAGCTTTCTTT
CASSIDLTGRSAEAFF
>TRBV9|TRBD1|.|TRBJ2-4
TGTGCCAGCAGCGTAGGGGACAGGGATACTCAGTACTTC
CASSVGDRDTQYF
>TRBV6-4|.|.|TRBJ2-4
TGTGCCAGCAGTGACCCCGTCCCTCGGGTAGACATTCAGTACTTC
CASSDPVPRVDIQYF
>TRBV2|TRBD1|.|TRBJ1-2
TGTGTATCGCCAGGGGGGTCAACTAACTATGGCTACACCTTC
CVSPGGSTNYGYTF
>TRBV9|.|.|TRBJ2-3
TGTGCCAGCAGCGTAGGCCCCCCGCGCACGCAGTATTTT
CASSVGPPRTQYF
>TRBV5-1|.|.|TRBJ2-2
TGCGCCAGCAGCTTGTCGAGGGGGACGAACACCGGGGAGCTGTTTTTT
CASSLSRGTNTGELFF
>TRBV14|.|.|TRBJ2-3
TGTGCCAGCAGCCAAATAGGACATTACACAGATACGCAGTATTTT
CASSQIGHYTDTQYF
>TRBV2|TRBD2|.|TRBJ2-1
TGTGCCAGCAGTGTTAGGACTAGCTCTTCCTACAATGAGCAGTTCTTC
CASSVRTSSSYNEQFF
>TRBV28|.|few|TRBJ2-7
TGTGCCAGTAGAGGTGATACCTACGAGCAGTACTTC
CASRGDTYEQYF
>TRBV2|.|.|TRBJ2-1
TGTGCCAGCAGTGACCCCTCAGGGGGGCTAGGGTCTGGAAATGAGCAGTTCTTC
CASSDPSGGLGSGNEQFF
>TRBV28|TRBD1|.|TRBJ1-4
TGTGCCAGCAGACAAACAGGGGGCGCTTCTGAAAAACTGTTTTTT
CASRQTGGASEKLFF
>TRBV15|TRBD2|once|TRBJ2-1
TGTGCCACCAGCAGAACCAAGTTTGTGACTAGCGGGAACAATGAGCAGTTCTTC
CATSRTKFVTSGNNEQFF
>TRBV4-2|TRBD2|.|TRBJ2-3
TGTGCCAGCAGCCAAGAGGGGACTAGCGGGGGGCATACGCAGTATTTT
CASSQEGTSGGHTQYF
>TRBV19|.|.|TRBJ1-5
TGTGCCAGTACCCCACTCACCCCCGGGGGAGTAAATCAGCCCCAGCATTTT
CASTPLTPGGVNQPQHF
>TRBV19|TRBD1|.|TRBJ2-7
TGTGCCTCACAAGGATCCGGGACAGTAGGCTACGAGCAGTACTTC
CASQGSGTVGYEQYF
>TRBV5-1|.|.|TRBJ2-1
TGCGCCAGCAGCGCAGGGACACAGAATGAGCAGTTCTTC
CASSAGTQNEQFF
>TRBV7-2|TRBD2|few|TRBJ2-3
TGTGCCAGCAGCTTAGTCCCGACCGGGGGGGCCCTCGGCACAGATACGCAGTATTTT
CASSLVPTGGALGTDTQYF
>TRBV4-1|TRBD2|.|TRBJ2-2
TGCGCCAGCAGCCGGATAGGTAGCGGGCCGGGGGGCACCGGGGAGCTGTTTTTT
CASSRIGSGPGGTGELFF
>TRBV7-6|.|few|TRBJ2-4
TGTGCCAGCCGCCAGGCCCCATTAAATCTAGCCAAAAACATTCAGTACTTC
CASRQAPLNLAKNIQYF
>TRBV29-1|.|once|TRBJ2-2
TGCAGCGTTGAGGTTGGAGGGACAGCGAACACCGGGGAGCTGTTTTTT
CSVEVGGTANTGELFF
>TRBV29-1|TRBD2|.|TRBJ2-1
TGCAGCGCGGGTCTAGCGGTGAACAATGAGCAGTTCTTC
CSAGLAVNNEQFF
>TRBV5-5|TRBD1|.|TRBJ1-2
TGTGCCAGCAGCTTGGAGACAGGGAGGTACTATGGCTACACCTTC
CASSLETGRYYGYTF
>TRBV7-2|TRBD2|.|TRBJ2-1
TGTGCCAGCAGCTACCGTACTAGCGGGGGCAATGAGCAGTTCTTC
CASSYRTSGGNEQFF
>TRBV6-5|TRBD1|.|TRBJ2-7
TGTGCCAGCAGTTACTCAGGGACAGGGGGCTACGAGCAGTACTTC
CASSYSGTGGYEQYF
>TRBV29-1|.|.|TRBJ1-1
TGCAGCGTTAGCCTGGGGGCGATCGGCACTGAAGCTTTCTTT
CSVSLGAIGTEAFF
>TRBV29-1|TRBD1|.|TRBJ2-7
TGCAGCGTAGTGGTCGGAGGGACAGGGGCCCACGAGCAGTACTTC
CSVVVGGTGAHEQYF